This T cell receptor (beta chain) was recorded in a study of blood T cell repertoires in COVID-19. About the study: Samples representing acute and convalescent COVID-19 were sourced from the United States, Italy and Spain. The analysed material was cDNA or gDNA that came from T cells, B-cell-depleted T cells, or PBMCs.

V lost 1 base and J lost 0, with 11 bases in between. The germline gives CDR1 SGHDT, CDR2 YYEEEE. The CDR3 consists of 16 residues. In the authors' methods: Reference gene primer amplification yielded estimated nucleated cell counts. Profiling relied on immunoSEQ multiplex PCR, and the TCRdb table lists in-frame clones only, not all of them. The DNA gave D and trimming, while V, J and clone size come from that table. The profile shows over 150,000 clones, about 80% of them singletons. The specimen sequenced was peripheral blood. The rearrangement links TRBV5-6 to TRBJ2-4; D not resolved. This TCR came from a man between 65 and 85 years old with active or convalescent COVID-19. The CDR3: CASSLTSLLAKNIQYF. CDR3 coding DNA: TGTGCCAGCAGCTTGACTTCTTTACTAGCCAAAAACATTCAGTACTTC.